This TCR beta chain derives from a study of T cells in Graves' hyperthyroidism and ophthalmopathy. This clonotype was counted many times. Germline assignment: CDR1 MDHEN and CDR2 SYDVKM. V dropped 6 bases and J dropped 3; count of bases not matched to a gene: 5. The CDR3 is 15 residues long. What was amplified from RNA transcripts were TCR beta CDR3 regions. HTBI primers drove first-round RT-PCR of the TCR CDR3. TCRdb reprocessed the multiplex PCR reads via MiXCR and lists one record per CDR3 protein. Among some 250,000 distinct CDR3 sequences listed, roughly 14% were seen once. The material sequenced was blood. The V gene is TRBV28, the J gene TRBJ2-1, with 10 nucleotides matching TRBD1. The receptor was derived from a woman between 40 and 55 years old with Graves' hyperthyroidism that later progressed to Graves' ophthalmopathy. The CDR3 spells CASSSGTGVYNEQFF. The CDR3 region has the DNA TGTGCCAGCAGCTCCGGGACAGGGGTCTACAATGAGCAGTTCTTC.